What follows are 10 T cell receptor beta chains derived from one specimen sequenced in a study of T cells expressing NK-cell markers. TCRdb reprocessed the 5' RACE reads, with one entry per CDR3 protein and no DNA. The listing records 160,000 or so distinct CDR3 sequences. Sample: blood T cells: a sorted CD56 or NKG2C T cell subset, CD4+ or CD8+ T cells, or bulk PBMC T cells (not recorded which). The source of these receptors is a woman aged 18 to 75 in good health.

The chain is built from TRBV2 and TRBJ1-6; TCRdb returns TRBD1, unconfirmable since there is no DNA. This CDR3 spans 12 amino acids. Germline values: CDR1 SNHLY, CDR2 FYNNEI. The CDR3 reads CASRGQGSPLHF.

The chain recombines TRBV5-1 with TRBJ2-2; the TCRdb call, TRBD1, lacks DNA for checking. Looked up from germline, CDR1 is SGHRS and CDR2 is YFSETQ. CDR3 length: 14 residues. CDR3 region: CASRPGGSTGELFF.

V usage is TRBV7-9 and J usage is TRBJ2-5; TCRdb lists TRBD1, though no DNA is available to test this call. Per the germline V gene, CDR1 is SEHNR and CDR2 is FQNEAQ (reference sequence). The CDR3 loop spans 14 amino acids. CDR3 in amino acids: CASSPLERLETQYF. Looking up the rest from reference TRBV7-9 and TRBJ2-5 gives the full variable domain: DTGVSQNPRHKITKRGQNVTFRCDPISEHNRLYWYRQTLGQGPEFLTYFQNEAQLEKSRLLSDRFSAERPKGSFSTLEIQRTEQGDSAMYLCASSPLERLETQYFGPGTRLLVL.

The V gene is TRBV6-1, the J gene TRBJ1-6. This CDR3 has 15 residues. Germline values: CDR1 MNHNS, CDR2 SASEGT. The CDR3 sequence is CASSDGGLWNSPLHF.

The chain links TRBV12-3 or TRBV12-4 to TRBJ2-1; TCRdb gives TRBD1 as the D gene, but with no DNA this cannot be confirmed. This CDR3 is built from 17 residues. CDR3 protein: CASSPRPRGGPGNEQFF.

V usage is TRBV15 and J usage is TRBJ1-5; lacking DNA, the TRBD1 call made by TCRdb goes unchecked. The CDR3 is 15 residues long. CDR1 and CDR2 from the germline V gene are LNHNV and YYDKDF (reference sequence). The CDR3 reads CATSGQGLGNQPQHF.

This chain's CDR3 is CASSKTDPRGEKLFF. The rearrangement joins TRBV2 to TRBJ1-4; as DNA is missing, the TRBD1 call by TCRdb cannot be tested. CDR1 is SNHLY, CDR2 FYNNEI, per germline. The CDR3 is 15 residues long.

V usage is TRBV27 and J usage is TRBJ2-7; checking the TCRdb D call of TRBD2 is not possible without DNA. This CDR3 region has 15 residues. CDR1 is MNHEY, CDR2 SMNVEV, per germline (reference sequence). The CDR3 region is CASRNTGLGSREQYF.

CDR3 protein: CASSGQGSNSPLHF. This sequence joins TRBV27 and TRBJ1-6; TCRdb proposes TRBD1, but this gene call is untestable without DNA. The CDR3 contains 14 residues. Looked up from germline, CDR1 is MNHEY and CDR2 is SMNVEV (reference sequence).

Frequency places this clonotype as medium-sized. The gene calls are TRBV7-2 and TRBJ2-7; TCRdb selects TRBD1, and the lack of DNA leaves this call unchecked. Germline V gene sequence: CDR1 SGHTA, CDR2 FQGNSA. This CDR3 has 16 residues. Here the CDR3 reads CASSPTADRGRYEQYF.